This TCR beta chain was observed in a study of regulatory T cells in long-lasting Graves disease. Overall study results and limits: Persistent Graves' patients had lower TCR diversity than newly diagnosed ones. Persistent disease samples used TRBV28, TRBJ1-2 and TRBJ2-5 preferentially.

Time point indicated: newly diagnosed GD, antithyroid drugs for less than 3 months. TCR sequences were obtained from RNA taken from PBMCs. Germline V gene lookup returns CDR1 KGHSH and CDR2 LQKENI. Trimming removed 5 bases at V and 6 bases at J, with 11 bases between. CDR3 size: 12 residues. Construction of TCR beta libraries relied on iRepertoire HTBI primers and on Arm-PCR targeting CDR3 regions. TCRdb redid the calling of the multiplex PCR reads with MiXCR, one entry per CDR3 protein. The sample has 350,000 to 500,000 distinct CDR3 sequences, about 15% seen once; the top ten hold around a sixth. This clonotype has at least ten counts. The target antigen is unknown. These data were also filed under a second study, of T cells in Graves' hyperthyroidism and ophthalmopathy.

The clonotype was recovered from a woman in her forties or fifties with Graves disease. J is TRBJ2-7 and V is TRBV18; tentative D call: TRBD1 (5 bases). Sequenced material: peripheral blood mononuclear cells (PBMCs), taken at new diagnosis, from a patient treated with antithyroid drugs. The CDR3 coding sequence is TGTGCCAGCTCAACAAGTACAGGCGAGCAGTACTTC. This sequence encodes CASSTSTGEQYF.